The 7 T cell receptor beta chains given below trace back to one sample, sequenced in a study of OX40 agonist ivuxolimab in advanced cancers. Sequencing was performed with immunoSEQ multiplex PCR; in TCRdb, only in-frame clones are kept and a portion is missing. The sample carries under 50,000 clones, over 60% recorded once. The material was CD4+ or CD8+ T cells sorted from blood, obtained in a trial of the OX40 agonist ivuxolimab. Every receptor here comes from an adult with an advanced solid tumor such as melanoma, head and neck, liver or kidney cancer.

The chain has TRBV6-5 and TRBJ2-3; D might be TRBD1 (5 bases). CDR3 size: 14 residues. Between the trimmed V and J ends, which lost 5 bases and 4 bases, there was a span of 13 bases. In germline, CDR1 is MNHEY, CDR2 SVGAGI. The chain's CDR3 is CASSPRWGPDTQYF. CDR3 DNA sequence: TGTGCCAGCAGTCCCCGCTGGGGCCCAGATACGCAGTATTTT.

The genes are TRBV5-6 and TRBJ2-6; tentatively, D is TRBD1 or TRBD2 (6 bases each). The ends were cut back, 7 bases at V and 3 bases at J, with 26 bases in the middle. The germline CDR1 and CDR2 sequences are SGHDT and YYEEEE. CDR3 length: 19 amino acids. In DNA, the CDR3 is TGTGCCAGCGGGTCTCAGGGCTCAAGGGGGGCTTTTGGGGCCAACGTCCTGACTTTC. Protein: CASGSQGSRGAFGANVLTF.

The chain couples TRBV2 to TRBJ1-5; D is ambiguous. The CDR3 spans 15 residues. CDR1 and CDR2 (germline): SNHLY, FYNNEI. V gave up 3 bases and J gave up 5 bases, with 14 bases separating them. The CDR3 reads CASSDLGRQDQPQHF. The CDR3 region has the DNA TGTGCCAGCAGTGATCTAGGCAGGCAGGATCAGCCCCAGCATTTT.

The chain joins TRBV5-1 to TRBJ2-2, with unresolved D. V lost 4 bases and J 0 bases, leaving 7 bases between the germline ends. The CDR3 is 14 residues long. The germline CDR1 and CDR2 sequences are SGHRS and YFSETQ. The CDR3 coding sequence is TGCGCCAGCAGCCCCCGGGCGAACACCGGGGAGCTGTTTTTT. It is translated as CASSPRANTGELFF.

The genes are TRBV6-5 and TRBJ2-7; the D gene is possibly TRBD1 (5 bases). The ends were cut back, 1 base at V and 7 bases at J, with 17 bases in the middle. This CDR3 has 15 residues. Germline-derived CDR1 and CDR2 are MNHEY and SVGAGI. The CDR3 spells CASSYLTGPSNEQYF. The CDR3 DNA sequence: TGTGCCAGCAGTTACTTAACAGGTCCTTCTAATGAGCAGTACTTC.

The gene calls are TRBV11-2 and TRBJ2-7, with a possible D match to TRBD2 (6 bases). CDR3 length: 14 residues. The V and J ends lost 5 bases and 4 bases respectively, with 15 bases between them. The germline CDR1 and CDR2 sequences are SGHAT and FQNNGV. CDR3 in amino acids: CASSLGLLPYEQYF. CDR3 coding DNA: TGTGCCAGCAGCCTCGGACTATTACCGTACGAGCAGTACTTC.

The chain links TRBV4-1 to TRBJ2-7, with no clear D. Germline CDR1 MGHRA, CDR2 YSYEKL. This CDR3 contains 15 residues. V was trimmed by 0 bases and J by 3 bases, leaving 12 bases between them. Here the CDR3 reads CASSQDAGPVYEQYF. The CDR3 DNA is TGCGCCAGCAGCCAAGACGCAGGTCCCGTCTACGAGCAGTACTTC.